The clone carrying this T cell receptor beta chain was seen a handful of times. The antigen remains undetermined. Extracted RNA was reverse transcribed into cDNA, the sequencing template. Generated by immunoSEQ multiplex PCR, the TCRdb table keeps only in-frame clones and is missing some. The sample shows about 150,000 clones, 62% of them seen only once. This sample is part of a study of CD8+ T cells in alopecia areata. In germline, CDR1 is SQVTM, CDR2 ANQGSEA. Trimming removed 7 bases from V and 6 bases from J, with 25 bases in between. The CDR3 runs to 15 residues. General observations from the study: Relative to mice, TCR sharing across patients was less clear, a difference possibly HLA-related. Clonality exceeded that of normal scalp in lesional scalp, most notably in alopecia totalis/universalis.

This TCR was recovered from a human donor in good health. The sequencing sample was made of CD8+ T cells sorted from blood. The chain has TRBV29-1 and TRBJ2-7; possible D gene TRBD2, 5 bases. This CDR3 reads CSAGGQGWSDSEQYF. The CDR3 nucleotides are TGCAGCGCCGGAGGCCAAGGATGGTCCGACTCCGAGCAGTACTTC.